Listed here is a single T cell receptor beta chain. What antigen it recognizes has not been identified. No clone much larger than this one lies a single base away; base qualities are absent. The sample belongs to a study of cytomegalovirus exposure and HLA in healthy donors (dated by TCRdb to 2016 to 2017). Context from the whole study: According to an earlier analysis of several hundred of the donors, about 179 million T cells yielded 95 million to 140 million unique TCR beta sequences and approximately 300 Gb of sequence data. Around 320 gigabases of sequencing data and tens of millions of unique TCR sequences were included in an early release covering roughly 700 HLA-typed donors. Of the 398 genotyped donors, 65% to 90% were placed in the genetic ancestry cluster associated with self-reported Caucasian donors. The study aimed to test whether signatures of past pathogen exposure could be identified by cataloging public T cell receptors. The study profiled the T cell repertoires of hundreds of subjects by immunosequencing and related them to cytomegalovirus serostatus. Along with the 666-subject first cohort, a separate validation cohort of over a hundred different subjects was used. High-throughput TCR immunosequencing, statistical association of individual TCRs with disease status, and machine learning were combined to predict cytomegalovirus infection status. In a later analysis, previously published TCR beta repertoires from 550 to 750 donors were re-analyzed and high-resolution HLA genotyping was added so that TCR occurrence patterns could be studied. The later analysis used no new phenotypic data to find candidate immune exposures, relying instead on TCR beta sequences and their occurrence across donors. An earlier analysis of 587 of the donors used high-throughput TCR beta sequencing to judge whether each TCR beta V gene segment behaved as functional or pseudogenic. Donor age, sex, ethnicity and CMV serostatus were compiled alongside the repertoire data. In a later genetic analysis, genome-wide SNP genotypes for about 55% of the roughly 700 donors were used, and that subset was treated as a discovery cohort. Every repertoire in the discovery cohort had been generated on one and the same sequencing platform. HLA typing covered class I and class II loci at four-digit resolution. Typing coverage varied by locus: roughly 629-630 donors for A, B, C, DRB1 and DQB1; 522 for DQA1; about 570 for DPA1; 450 to 480 for DPB1. Roughly 5 DR-DQ haplotypes were handled as single units for association and clustering, since linkage in the cohort was strong. Among 398 genotyped donors of the cohort, an average of about 240,000 unique TCR beta nucleotide sequences were sequenced per donor, about a sixth of them non-productive. The full study reports these points: CMV serostatus was the only immune exposure information available for the cohort. Most CMV-associated TCR beta chains appeared to be HLA-restricted in a later analysis, and the HLA associations seemed to be driven largely by CMV exposure. Because some donors lacked HLA typing at each locus, the association tests relied only on the typed subset. V-gene and J-gene trimming of TCR beta chains was associated with a missense DCLRE1C variant in a later genetic analysis, and the association was replicated in an independent cohort. It was suggested by the authors that the approach could potentially be generalized to other disease states and immunological phenotypes. When HLA alleles, especially DR and DQ, strongly co-occurred, TCR associations were difficult to assign to individual alleles. In vitro tests confirmed that a few of the cytomegalovirus-associated TCR beta chains recognize cytomegalovirus antigens. The study gave a list of 150 to 200 TCR beta chains associated with cytomegalovirus. A later analysis associated roughly 17,000 TCR beta sequences with specific HLA alleles at a false discovery rate of 0.05. Across donors, most TCR sequences were observed very rarely, whereas some public TCRs were present in many individuals. Only TCR beta chains were sequenced in this cohort, and the absence of alpha or paired-chain data limited detectable features. Some IMGT-functional V segments, including TRBV6-2 and TRBV6-3, could not be distinguished by the 87-base-pair reads and were therefore excluded. In a later analysis, HLA-associated TCR beta chains showed more clonal expansion and lower generation probabilities than non-associated chains that were equally common. Presence/absence analyses assumed roughly uniform sequencing depth across donors, an assumption that may not hold. According to a later analysis, TCR association rates differed among HLA loci, with DRB1 alleles showing the most associated TCRs and HLA-C alleles showing the fewest. The earlier analysis of 587 of the donors excluded some 15 rarely observed V segments, including chromosome 9 orphons, because counts were too low. Broadly in line with IMGT annotations, most TCR beta V segments showed up in productive rearrangements about 87% or about 30% of the time in an earlier analysis of several hundred of the donors. A later genetic analysis reported fewer N-insertions in productive TCRs among donors in an Asian-associated ancestry cluster than the roughly 700-donor mean. Cytomegalovirus status was reported to be diagnosed by the classifier with high specificity and sensitivity in both the original and validation cohorts. The sequencing pipeline was judged likely to have produced a cluster of highly shared sequence variants as a technical artifact. A further reported finding was that TCR beta sequences accurately predicted the HLA-A and HLA-B alleles for most subjects in the first cohort. In a later analysis, several top co-occurrence clusters were reported to appear linked to parvovirus B19, influenza, CMV and Epstein-Barr virus. Linkage disequilibrium might explain the correlated functional status among segregating V segments, but an unknown experimental factor could not be ruled out.

Library preparation was by the immunoSEQ multiplex PCR assay. A mixture of 60 forward primers for TCR Vbeta segments and 13 reverse primers for TCR Jbeta segments was used in the multiplex PCR. A multiplex PCR assay on genomic DNA amplified the CDR3 region of rearranged TCR beta genes. The Illumina HiSeq System was used to sequence the amplified TCR beta libraries as 87-base-pair reads. Per the original workflow: A later analysis tallied tens of millions of unique TCR beta chains across the 666 repertoires, and some 12 million of those chains were shared by two or more donors. Raw reads were error-corrected and collapsed into unique sequences by a nearest-neighbor algorithm in which closely related sequences were merged to remove PCR and sequencing errors. To assign V, D and J gene segments, CDR3 sequences were aligned to IMGT reference sequences. For a sequence to be retained, at least a six-nucleotide match to both a V gene segment and a J gene segment was required. A rearrangement was called productive if the CDR3 had no stop codons and remained in frame with V and J, and every other rearrangement was called non-productive. CDR3 was defined by IMGT convention, running from the second conserved V-encoded cysteine to the conserved J-encoded phenylalanine. The earlier analysis of around 640 of the donors excluded sequences that lacked an unambiguous match to a single V gene segment. An earlier analysis of over 450 of the donors classified V segments as functional when productive rearrangements were above 56.7% and as segregating when the standard deviation between donors was above 5%. To diagnose cytomegalovirus status from the catalog of TCR beta chain sequences, a statistical classification framework was built. In a later analysis, TCR nucleotide sequences were compared against IMGT/GENE-DB human TR gene sequences so that V and J genes could be assigned. In a later analysis, CDR3 sequences and most-parsimonious VDJ recombination scenarios were assigned using the TCRdist pipeline. In a later analysis, each TCR beta chain was defined by its CDR3 amino acid sequence together with its V-gene family, and reads lacking a unique V-gene family were excluded. As a way to deal with suspected cross-contamination and a sequencing artifact, a later analysis dropped approximately 570 nucleotide sequences that were highly shared and had low generation probability. For each public chain, a later analysis derived a clonal expansion index from normalized ranks of inferred template counts within each repertoire. A later analysis computed generation probabilities with a VDJ recombination model fitted to out-of-frame rearrangements, and checked the results against IGoR. A later analysis scored TCR-TCR, TCR-HLA and TCR-CMV co-occurrence with hypergeometric tests, applying a repertoire-size bias correction to TCR pairs. To estimate false discovery rates, a later analysis permuted the HLA or CMV assignments 20 times. A later analysis grouped co-occurring TCRs with DBSCAN, adding TCRdist sequence similarity when clustering within HLA-allele-positive subsets. Repertoires with fewer than 30,000 or more than 120,000 public chains, plus five repertoires with anomalous nucleotide sharing, were excluded from co-occurrence clustering. TCRdb mirrors the immuneACCESS table, restricted to in-frame sequences. Some clones are absent from its copies; in checked studies, under half trace to an unresolved V gene, and the reason for the others is unknown. The V and J calls and clone size are taken from that table; D and trimming were inferred from the DNA. This sample holds about 140,000 clones; roughly three quarters were observed only once. The ten largest make up just under 1% of the sample.

CDR1 and CDR2, looked up from the germline V gene (reference sequence), are MNHEY and SMNVEV. The CDR3, cysteine through phenylalanine, is 14 amino acids long. Of the read, only the CDR3 DNA is kept; its 42 bases are in frame from base 1. Trimming costs V 6 bases and J 9 bases, and their ends lie 15 bases apart. The cohort consisted of 600 to 700 healthy bone marrow donors. At the time of sampling, all cohort members were nominally healthy, though unrecorded immune exposures were likely present. The donor tested CMV seronegative, placing the donor among the 352 seronegative members of the cohort. Every donor gave a peripheral blood sample, and the peripheral blood mononuclear cells from that sample were used for TCR beta sequencing. Genomic DNA extraction from the blood cell samples was performed with the Qiagen DNeasy Blood Extraction Kit.

The specimen was PBMCs. The chain couples TRBV27 to TRBJ1-6; there is no confident call for the D gene. The TCR comes from a man younger than 35 in good health and CMV-seronegative. The DNA reads as follows: TGTGCCAGCAGCCCCTTATCAGGAGGTTCACCCCTCCACTTT. The translation is CASSPLSGGSPLHF.